The clone carrying this T cell receptor (beta chain) came up a few times. What it binds is not known. The sample originates from a study of T cells in Graves' hyperthyroidism and ophthalmopathy. What was amplified from RNA transcripts were TCR beta CDR3 regions. Initially, a first-round RT-PCR of the TCR CDR3 employed the HTBI primer set. Each CDR3 protein gets one entry after TCRdb re-called the multiplex PCR reads with MiXCR. The sample carries around 580,000 distinct CDR3 sequences, around 17% recorded once. The study's findings and limits: Clonotypes that were expanded in thyroid above 0.001 mostly appeared in blood too.

The receptor was isolated from a woman aged 18-35 years with Graves' hyperthyroidism. The specimen was blood.

CDR3 nucleotides: TGCGCCAGCAGCGGGACTAGCGGGAAGGGACAGAACATTCAGTACTTC. Its protein is CASSGTSGKGQNIQYF. The V call is TRBV5-1, the J call TRBJ2-4, with 13 bases fitting TRBD2. Germline CDR1 reads SGHRS; CDR2 reads YFSETQ. The V segment lost 4 bases and the J segment 7 bases; nucleotides outside the gene matches: 8. This CDR3 contains 16 residues.